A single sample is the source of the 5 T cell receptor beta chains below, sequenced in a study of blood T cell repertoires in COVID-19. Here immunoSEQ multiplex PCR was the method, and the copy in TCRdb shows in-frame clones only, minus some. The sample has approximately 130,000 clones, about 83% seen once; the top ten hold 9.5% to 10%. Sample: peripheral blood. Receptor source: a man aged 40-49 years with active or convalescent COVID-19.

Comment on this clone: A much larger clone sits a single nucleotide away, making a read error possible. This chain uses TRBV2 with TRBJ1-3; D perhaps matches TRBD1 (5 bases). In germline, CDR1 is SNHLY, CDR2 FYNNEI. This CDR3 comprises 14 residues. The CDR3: CAGSEPRAGNTIYF. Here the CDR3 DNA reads TGTGCCGGCAGTGAGCCCAGGGCTGGAAACACCATATATTTT.

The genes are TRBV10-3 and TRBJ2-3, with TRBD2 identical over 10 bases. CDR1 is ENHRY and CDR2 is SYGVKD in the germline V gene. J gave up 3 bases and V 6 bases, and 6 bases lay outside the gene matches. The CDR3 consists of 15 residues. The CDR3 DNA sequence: TGTGCCATCAGGAGCGGGGGGGCTACTACAGATACGCAGTATTTT. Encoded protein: CAIRSGGATTDTQYF.

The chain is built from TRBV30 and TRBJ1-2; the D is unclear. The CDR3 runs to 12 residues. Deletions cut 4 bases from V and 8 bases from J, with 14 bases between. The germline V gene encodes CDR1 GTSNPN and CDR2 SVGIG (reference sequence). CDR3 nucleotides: TGTGCCTGGACCTCAACGGGGTCAGGCTACACCTTC. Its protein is CAWTSTGSGYTF.

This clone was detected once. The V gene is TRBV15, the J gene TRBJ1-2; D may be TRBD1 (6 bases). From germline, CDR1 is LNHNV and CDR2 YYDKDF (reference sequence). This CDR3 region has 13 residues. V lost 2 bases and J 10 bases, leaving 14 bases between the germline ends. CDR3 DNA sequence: TGTGCCACCAGCAGAACAGGGTTCGACGACTACACCTTC. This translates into CATSRTGFDDYTF. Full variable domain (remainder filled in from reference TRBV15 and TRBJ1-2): DAMVIQNPRYQVTQFGKPVTLSCSQTLNHNVMYWYQQKSSQAPKLLFHYYDKDFNNEADTPDNFQSRRPNTSFCFLDIRSPGLGDTAMYLCATSRTGFDDYTFGSGTRLTVV.

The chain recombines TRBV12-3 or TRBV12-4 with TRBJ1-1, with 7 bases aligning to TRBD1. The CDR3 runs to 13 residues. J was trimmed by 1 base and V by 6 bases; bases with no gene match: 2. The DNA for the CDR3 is TGTGCCAGCAGGAGGACAGGGAACACTGAAGCTTTCTTT. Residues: CASRRTGNTEAFF.